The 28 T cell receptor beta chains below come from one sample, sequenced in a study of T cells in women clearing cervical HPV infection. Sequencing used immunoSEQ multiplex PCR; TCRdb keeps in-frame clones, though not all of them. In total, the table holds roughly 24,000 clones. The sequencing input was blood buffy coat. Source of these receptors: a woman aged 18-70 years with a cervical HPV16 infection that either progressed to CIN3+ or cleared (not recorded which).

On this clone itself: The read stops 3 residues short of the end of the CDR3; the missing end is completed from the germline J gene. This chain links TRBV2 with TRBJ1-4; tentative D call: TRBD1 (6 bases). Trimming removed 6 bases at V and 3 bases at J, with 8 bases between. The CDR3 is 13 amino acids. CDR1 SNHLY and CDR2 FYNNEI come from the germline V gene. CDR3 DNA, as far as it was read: TGTGCCAGCAGAGGGGGGGCTAATGAAAAA. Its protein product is CASRGGANEK. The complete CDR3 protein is CASRGGANEKLFF.

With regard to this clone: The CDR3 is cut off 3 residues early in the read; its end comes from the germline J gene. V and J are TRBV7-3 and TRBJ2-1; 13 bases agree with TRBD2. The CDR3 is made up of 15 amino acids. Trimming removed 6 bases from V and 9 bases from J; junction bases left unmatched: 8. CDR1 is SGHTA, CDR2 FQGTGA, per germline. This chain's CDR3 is CASSPGLAGLSEQFF. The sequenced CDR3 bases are TGTGCCAGCAGTCCGGGACTAGCGGGATTGAGTGAG.

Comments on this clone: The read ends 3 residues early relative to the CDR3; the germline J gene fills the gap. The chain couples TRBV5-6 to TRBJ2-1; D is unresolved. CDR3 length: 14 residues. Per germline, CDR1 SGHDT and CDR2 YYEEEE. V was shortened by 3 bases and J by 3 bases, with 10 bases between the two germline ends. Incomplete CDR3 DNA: TGTGCCAGCAGCTCCCCGATCGGCTACAATGAG. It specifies CASSSPIGYNE. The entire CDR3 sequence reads CASSSPIGYNEQFF.

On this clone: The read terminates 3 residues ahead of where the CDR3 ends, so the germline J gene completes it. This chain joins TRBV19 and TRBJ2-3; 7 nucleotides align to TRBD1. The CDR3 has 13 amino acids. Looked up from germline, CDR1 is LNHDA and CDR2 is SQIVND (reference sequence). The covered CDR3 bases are TGTGCCAGTAGTATAGATAGGGGGCAGCCG. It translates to CASSIDRGQP. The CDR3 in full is CASSIDRGQPQYF. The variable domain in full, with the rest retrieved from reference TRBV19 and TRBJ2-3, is DGGITQSPKYLFRKEGQNVTLSCEQNLNHDAMYWYRQDPGQGLRLIYYSQIVNDFQKGDIAEGYSVSREKKESFPLTVTSAQKNPTAFYLCASSIDRGQPQYFGPGTRLTVL.

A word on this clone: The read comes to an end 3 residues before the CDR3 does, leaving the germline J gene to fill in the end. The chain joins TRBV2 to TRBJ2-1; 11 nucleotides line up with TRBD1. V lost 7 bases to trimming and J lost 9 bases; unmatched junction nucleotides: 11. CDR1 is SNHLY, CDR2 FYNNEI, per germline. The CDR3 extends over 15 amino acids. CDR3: CASTPEDRGRGEQFF. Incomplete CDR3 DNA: TGTGCCAGCACCCCGGAGGACAGGGGGCGGGGTGAG. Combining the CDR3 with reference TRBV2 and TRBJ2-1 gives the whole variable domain EPEVTQTPSHQVTQMGQEVILRCVPISNHLYFYWYRQILGQKVEFLVSFYNNEISEKSEIFDDQFSVERPDGSNFTLKIRSTKLEDSAMYFCASTPEDRGRGEQFFGPGTRLTVL.

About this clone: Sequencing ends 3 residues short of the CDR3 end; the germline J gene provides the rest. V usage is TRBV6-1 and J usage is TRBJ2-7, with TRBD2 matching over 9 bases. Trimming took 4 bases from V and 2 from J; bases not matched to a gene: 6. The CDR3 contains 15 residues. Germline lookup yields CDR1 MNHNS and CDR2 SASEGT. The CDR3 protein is CASSAILAGTYEQYF. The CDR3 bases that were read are TGTGCCAGCAGTGCGATACTAGCGGGTACCTACGAG.

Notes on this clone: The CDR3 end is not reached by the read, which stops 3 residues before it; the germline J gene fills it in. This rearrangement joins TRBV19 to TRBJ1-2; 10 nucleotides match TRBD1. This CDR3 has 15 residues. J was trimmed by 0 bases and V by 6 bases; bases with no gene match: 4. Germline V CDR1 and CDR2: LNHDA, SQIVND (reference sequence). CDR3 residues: CASRGTGDPNYGYTF. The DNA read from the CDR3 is TGTGCCAGTAGGGGGACAGGGGATCCTAACTATGGC.

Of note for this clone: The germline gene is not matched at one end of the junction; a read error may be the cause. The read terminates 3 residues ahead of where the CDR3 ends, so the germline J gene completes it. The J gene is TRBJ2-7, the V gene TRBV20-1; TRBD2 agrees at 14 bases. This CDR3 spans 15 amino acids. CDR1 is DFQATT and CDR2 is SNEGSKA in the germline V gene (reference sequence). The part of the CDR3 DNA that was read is TGCGGTGCTAGGGGGACTAGCGGGAGTTCCTACGAG. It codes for CGARGTSGSSYE. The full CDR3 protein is CGARGTSGSSYEQYF.

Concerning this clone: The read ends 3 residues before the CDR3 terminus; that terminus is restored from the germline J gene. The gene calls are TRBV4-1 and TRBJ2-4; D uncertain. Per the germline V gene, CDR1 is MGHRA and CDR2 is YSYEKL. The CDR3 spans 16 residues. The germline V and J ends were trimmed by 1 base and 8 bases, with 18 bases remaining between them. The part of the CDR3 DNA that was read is TGCGCCAGCAGCCAAGTAGACCGTGCCCGTAGGGACATT. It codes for CASSQVDRARRDI. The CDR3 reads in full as CASSQVDRARRDIQYF.

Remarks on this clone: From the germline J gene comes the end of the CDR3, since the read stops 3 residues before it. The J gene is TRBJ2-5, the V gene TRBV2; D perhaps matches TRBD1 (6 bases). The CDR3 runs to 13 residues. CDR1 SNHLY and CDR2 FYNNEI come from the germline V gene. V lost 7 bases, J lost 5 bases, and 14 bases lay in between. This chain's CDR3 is CASTWGLEETQYF. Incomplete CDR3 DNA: TGTGCCAGCACTTGGGGGCTTGAGGAGACC.

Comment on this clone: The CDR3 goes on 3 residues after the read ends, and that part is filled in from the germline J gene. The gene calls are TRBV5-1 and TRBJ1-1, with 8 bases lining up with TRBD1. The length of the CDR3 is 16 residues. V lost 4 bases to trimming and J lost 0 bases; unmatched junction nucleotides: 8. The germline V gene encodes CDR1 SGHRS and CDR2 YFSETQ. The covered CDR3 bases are TGCGCCAGCAGCATAGGACAGGGTATCTTGAACACTGAA. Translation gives CASSIGQGILNTE. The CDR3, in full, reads CASSIGQGILNTEAFF.

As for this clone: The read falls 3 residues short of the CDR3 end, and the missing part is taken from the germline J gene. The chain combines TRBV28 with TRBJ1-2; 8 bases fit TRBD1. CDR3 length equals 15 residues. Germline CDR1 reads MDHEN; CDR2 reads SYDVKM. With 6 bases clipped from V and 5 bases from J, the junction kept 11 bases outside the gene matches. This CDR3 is CASSYSDRGVYGYTF. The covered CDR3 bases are TGTGCCAGCAGCTACTCTGACAGGGGTGTTTATGGC.

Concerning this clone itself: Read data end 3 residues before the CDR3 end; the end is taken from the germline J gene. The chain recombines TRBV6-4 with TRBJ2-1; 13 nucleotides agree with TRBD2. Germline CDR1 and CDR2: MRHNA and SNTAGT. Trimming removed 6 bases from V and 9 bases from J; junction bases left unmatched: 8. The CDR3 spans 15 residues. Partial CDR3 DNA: TGTGCCAGCAGGCTGACTAGCGGGGGGACTGGTGAG. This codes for CASRLTSGGTGE. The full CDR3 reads CASRLTSGGTGEQFF.

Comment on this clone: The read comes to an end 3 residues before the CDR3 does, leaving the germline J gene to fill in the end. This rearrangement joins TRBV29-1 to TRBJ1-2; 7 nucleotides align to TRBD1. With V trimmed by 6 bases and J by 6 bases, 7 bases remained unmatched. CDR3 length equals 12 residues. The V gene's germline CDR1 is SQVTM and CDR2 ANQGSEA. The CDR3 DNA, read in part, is TGCAGCGTCGACGACAGGGAACATGGC. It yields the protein CSVDDREHG. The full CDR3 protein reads CSVDDREHGYTF. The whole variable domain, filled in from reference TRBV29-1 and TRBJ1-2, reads SAVISQKPSRDICQRGTSLTIQCQVDSQVTMMFWYRQQPGQSLTLIATANQGSEATYESGFVIDKFPISRPNLTFSTLTVSNMSPEDSSIYLCSVDDREHGYTFGSGTRLTVV.

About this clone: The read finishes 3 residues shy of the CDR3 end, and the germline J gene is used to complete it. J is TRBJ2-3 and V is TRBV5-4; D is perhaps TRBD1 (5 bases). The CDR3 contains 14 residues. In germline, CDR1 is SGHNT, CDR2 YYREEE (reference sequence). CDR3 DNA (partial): TGTGCCAGCAGCCTCCCCCAGGGTCAAGAGACG. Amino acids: CASSLPQGQET. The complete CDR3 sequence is CASSLPQGQETQYF.

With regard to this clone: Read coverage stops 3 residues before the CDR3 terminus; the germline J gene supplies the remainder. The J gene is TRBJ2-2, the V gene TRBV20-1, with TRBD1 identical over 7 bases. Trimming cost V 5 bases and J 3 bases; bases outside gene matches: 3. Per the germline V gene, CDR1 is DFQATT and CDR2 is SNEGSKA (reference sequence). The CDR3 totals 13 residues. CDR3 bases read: TGCAGTGCTGGGGACAGCGACACCGGGGAG. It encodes CSAGDSDTGE. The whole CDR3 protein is CSAGDSDTGELFF.

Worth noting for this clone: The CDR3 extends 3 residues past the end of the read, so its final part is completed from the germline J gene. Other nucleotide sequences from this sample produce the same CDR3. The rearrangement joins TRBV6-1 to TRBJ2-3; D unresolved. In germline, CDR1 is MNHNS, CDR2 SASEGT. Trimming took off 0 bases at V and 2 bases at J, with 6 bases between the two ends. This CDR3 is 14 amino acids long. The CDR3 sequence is CASSEARNTDTQYF. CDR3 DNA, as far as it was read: TGTGCCAGCAGTGAAGCCCGTAACACAGATACG.

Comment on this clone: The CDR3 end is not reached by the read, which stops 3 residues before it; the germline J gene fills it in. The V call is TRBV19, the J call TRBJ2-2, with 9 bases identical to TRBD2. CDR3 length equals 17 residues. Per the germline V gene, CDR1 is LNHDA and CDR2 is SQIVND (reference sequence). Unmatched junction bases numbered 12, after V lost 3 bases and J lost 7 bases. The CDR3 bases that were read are TGTGCCAGTAGTATGGCTGGCGGGAGGGCTTCTGACGGGGAG. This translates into CASSMAGGRASDGE. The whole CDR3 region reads CASSMAGGRASDGELFF.

CDR3 residues: CASTESQGRGEKLFF. CDR3 bases read: TGCGCCAGCACCGAATCACAGGGTCGAGGTGAAAAA. The V and J genes are TRBV5-1 and TRBJ1-4, with D perhaps matching TRBD1 (6 bases). Read coverage stops 3 residues before the CDR3 terminus; the germline J gene supplies the remainder. From germline, CDR1 is SGHRS and CDR2 YFSETQ. This CDR3 has 15 amino acids. Trimming shortened V by 6 bases and J by 7 bases, and 19 bases separated the two germline ends.

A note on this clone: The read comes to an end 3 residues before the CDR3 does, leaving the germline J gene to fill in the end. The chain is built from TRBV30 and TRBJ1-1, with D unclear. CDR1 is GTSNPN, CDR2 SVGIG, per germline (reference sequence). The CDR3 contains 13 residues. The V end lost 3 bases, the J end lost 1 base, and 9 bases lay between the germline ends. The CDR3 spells CAWREGANTEAFF. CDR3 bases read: TGTGCCTGGAGGGAGGGCGCGAACACTGAA.

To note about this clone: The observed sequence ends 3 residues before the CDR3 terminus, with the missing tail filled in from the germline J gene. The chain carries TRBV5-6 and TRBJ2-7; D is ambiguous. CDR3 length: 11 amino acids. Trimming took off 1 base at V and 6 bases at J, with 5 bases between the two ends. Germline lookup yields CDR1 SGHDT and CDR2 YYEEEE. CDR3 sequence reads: CASSLISEQYF. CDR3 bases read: TGTGCCAGCAGCTTGATATCCGAG.

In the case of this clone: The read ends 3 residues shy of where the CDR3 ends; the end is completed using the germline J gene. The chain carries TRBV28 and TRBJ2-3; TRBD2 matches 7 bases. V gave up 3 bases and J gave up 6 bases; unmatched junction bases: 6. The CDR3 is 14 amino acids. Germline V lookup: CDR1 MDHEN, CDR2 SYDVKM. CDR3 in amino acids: CASSFSGGTDTQYF. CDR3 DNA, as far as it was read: TGTGCCAGCAGTTTCTCCGGGGGGACGGATACG.

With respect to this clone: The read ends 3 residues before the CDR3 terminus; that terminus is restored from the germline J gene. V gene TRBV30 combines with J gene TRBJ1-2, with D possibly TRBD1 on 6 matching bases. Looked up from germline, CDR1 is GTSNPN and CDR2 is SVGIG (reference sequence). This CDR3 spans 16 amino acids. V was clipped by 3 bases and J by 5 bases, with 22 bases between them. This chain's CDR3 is CAWSPTGPGRGYGYTF. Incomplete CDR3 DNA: TGTGCCTGGAGCCCTACAGGCCCGGGCAGGGGTTATGGC.

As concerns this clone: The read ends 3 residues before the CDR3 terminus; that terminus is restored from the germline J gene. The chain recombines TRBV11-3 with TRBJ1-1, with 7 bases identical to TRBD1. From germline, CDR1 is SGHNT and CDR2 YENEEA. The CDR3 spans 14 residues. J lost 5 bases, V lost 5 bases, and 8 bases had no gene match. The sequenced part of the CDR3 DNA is TGTGCCAGCAGCCGACAGGGAGGCGGGACTGAA. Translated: CASSRQGGGTE. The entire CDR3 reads CASSRQGGGTEAFF.

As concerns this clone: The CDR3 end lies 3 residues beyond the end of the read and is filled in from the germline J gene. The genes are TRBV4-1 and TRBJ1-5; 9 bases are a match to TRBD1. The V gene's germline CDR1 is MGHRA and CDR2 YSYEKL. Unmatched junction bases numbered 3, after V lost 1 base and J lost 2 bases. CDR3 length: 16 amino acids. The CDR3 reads CASSQGDRAGNQPQHF. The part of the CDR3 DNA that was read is TGCGCCAGCAGCCAAGGGGACAGGGCGGGCAATCAGCCC.

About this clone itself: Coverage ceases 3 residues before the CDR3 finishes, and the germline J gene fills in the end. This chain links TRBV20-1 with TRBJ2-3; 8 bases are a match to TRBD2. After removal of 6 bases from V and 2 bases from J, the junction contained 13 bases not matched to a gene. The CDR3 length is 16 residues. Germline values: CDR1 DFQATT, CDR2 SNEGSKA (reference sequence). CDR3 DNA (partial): TGCAGTGCAAAAAGGGCAGCGGGGGATCCCACAGATACG. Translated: CSAKRAAGDPTDT. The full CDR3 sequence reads CSAKRAAGDPTDTQYF.

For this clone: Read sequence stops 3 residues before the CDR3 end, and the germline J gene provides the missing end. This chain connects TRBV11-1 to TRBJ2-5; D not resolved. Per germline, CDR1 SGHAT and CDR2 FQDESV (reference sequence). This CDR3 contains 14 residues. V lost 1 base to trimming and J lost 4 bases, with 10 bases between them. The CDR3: CASSLDPRRETQYF. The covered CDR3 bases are TGTGCCAGCAGCTTAGACCCCCGCAGAGAGACC.

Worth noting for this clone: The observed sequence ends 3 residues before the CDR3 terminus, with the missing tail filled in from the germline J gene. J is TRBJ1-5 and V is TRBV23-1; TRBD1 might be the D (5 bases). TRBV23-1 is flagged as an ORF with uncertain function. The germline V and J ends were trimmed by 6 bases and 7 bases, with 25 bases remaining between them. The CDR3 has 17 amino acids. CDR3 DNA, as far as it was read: TGCGCCAGCAGCCTGATGGCCGAATCGGGACTCAGACAGCCC. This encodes CASSLMAESGLRQP. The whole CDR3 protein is CASSLMAESGLRQPQHF.